The clone carrying this T cell receptor beta chain has a count of ten or more. These data originate in a study of Graves' ophthalmopathy and Graves' hyperthyroidism. RNA transcripts yielded amplified TCR beta CDR3 regions. Amplification began with first-round RT-PCR using HTBI primers, then second-round multiplex PCR was performed. Each CDR3 protein gets one entry after TCRdb re-called the multiplex PCR reads with MiXCR. The sample records approximately 480,000 distinct CDR3 sequences, around 14% being singletons. Germline V gene lookup returns CDR1 SGHRS and CDR2 YFSETQ. The germline V and J ends were trimmed by 1 base and 0 bases, with 14 bases remaining between them. This CDR3 is built from 16 residues.

The rearrangement uses TRBV5-1 and TRBJ2-7, with D perhaps TRBD1 (6 bases). The specimen sequenced was blood. This TCR was recovered from a woman in her twenties or thirties with Graves' ophthalmopathy. DNA for the CDR3: TGCGCCAGCAGCTTGTTTCCAGCGGACAGCTCCTACGAGCAGTACTTC. The encoded protein is CASSLFPADSSYEQYF.